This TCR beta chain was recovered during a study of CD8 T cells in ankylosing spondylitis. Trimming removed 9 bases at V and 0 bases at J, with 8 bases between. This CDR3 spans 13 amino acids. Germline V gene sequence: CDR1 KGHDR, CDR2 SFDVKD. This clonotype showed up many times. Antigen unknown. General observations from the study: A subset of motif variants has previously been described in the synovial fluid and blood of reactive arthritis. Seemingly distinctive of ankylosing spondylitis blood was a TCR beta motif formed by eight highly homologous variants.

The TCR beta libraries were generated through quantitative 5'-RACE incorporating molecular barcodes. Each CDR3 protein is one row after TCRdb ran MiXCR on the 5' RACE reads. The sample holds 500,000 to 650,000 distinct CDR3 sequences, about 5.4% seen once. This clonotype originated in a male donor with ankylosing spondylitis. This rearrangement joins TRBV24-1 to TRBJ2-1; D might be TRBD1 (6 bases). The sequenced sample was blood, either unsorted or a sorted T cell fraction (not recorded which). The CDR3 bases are TGTGCCACCGAGGGGGTCTCCTACAATGAGCAGTTCTTC. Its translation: CATEGVSYNEQFF.